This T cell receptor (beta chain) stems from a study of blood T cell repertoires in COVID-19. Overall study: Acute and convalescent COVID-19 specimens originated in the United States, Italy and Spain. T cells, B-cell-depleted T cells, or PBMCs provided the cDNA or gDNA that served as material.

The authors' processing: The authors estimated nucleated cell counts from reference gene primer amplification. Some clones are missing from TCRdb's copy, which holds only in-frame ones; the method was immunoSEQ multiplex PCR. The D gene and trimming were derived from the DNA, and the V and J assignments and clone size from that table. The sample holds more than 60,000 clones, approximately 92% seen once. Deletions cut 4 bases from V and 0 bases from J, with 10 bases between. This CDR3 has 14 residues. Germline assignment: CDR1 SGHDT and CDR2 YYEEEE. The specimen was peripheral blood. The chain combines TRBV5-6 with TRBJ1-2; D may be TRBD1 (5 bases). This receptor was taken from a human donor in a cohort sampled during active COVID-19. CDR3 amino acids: CASSQRQTNYGYTF. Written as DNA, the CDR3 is TGTGCCAGCAGCCAGAGACAGACTAACTATGGCTACACCTTC.